This T cell receptor (beta chain) was sequenced during a study of blood T cell repertoires in COVID-19. Overall study context: The samples span acute and convalescent COVID-19 from the United States, Italy and Spain.

As originally analysed: Nucleated cell counts were estimated from reference gene primer amplification. Clones were sequenced by immunoSEQ multiplex PCR, and TCRdb holds only the in-frame ones, with some missing. V, J and clone size are taken as reported in that table, and D and trimming were inferred from the DNA itself. The table lists about 140,000 clones, 84% of them singletons, with 3% to 3.5% in the top ten. Trimming took 3 bases from V and 9 from J; bases not matched to a gene: 9. Germline CDR1 reads SGDLS; CDR2 reads YYNGEE. The CDR3 sequence is 16 residues long. This chain uses TRBV9 with TRBJ2-1; the match to TRBD2 covers 13 bases. Sequenced sample: PBMCs or T cells enriched from blood (not recorded which). This TCR came from a woman aged 45 to 65 with acute COVID-19. CDR3 region: CASSALTSGRIGEQFF. The CDR3, as DNA: TGTGCCAGCAGCGCCTTGACTAGCGGGAGGATAGGTGAGCAGTTCTTC.